This passage covers 19 T cell receptor beta chains from one sample sequenced in a study of blood T cell repertoires in COVID-19. Sequencing used immunoSEQ multiplex PCR; TCRdb keeps in-frame clones, though not all of them. Seen here are some 120,000 clones, approximately 84% observed once, and the top ten hold less than 9%. Material for sequencing was peripheral blood. All receptors come from a man in his 70s with active or convalescent COVID-19.

At least ten counts were recorded for this clone. J is TRBJ2-3 and V is TRBV27, with a possible D match to TRBD2 (9 bases). V shed 3 bases and J shed 5 bases, with 24 bases lying between them. Germline V gene sequence: CDR1 MNHEY, CDR2 SMNVEV (reference sequence). The CDR3 is made up of 18 amino acids. The CDR3 protein is CASSFGRGRSSGGDTQYF. The DNA of the CDR3 is TGTGCCAGCAGTTTCGGCAGGGGGCGCAGTAGCGGGGGAGATACGCAGTATTTT.

V and J are TRBV19 and TRBJ2-2; 10 bases match TRBD2. V shed 8 bases, J shed 6 bases, and the junction held 6 bases outside the gene matches. The length of the CDR3 is 14 residues. The germline gives CDR1 LNHDA, CDR2 SQIVND (reference sequence). The DNA of the CDR3 is TGTGCCAGTGAGCGGGGGGGCCCTCCCGGGGAGCTGTTTTTT. Translating gives CASERGGPPGELFF.

The CDR3 region has the DNA TGTGCCAGCAGCTTAACTATTCAAGAGACCCAGTACTTC. Translating it yields CASSLTIQETQYF. The V gene is TRBV7-3, the J gene TRBJ2-5; D is undetermined. Trimming left V 0 bases short and J 2 bases short, with 4 bases between. This CDR3 region has 13 residues. Germline V gives CDR1 SGHTA, CDR2 FQGTGA.

The chain employs TRBV6-5 and TRBJ1-1; D gene uncertain. Between the trimmed V and J ends, which lost 7 bases and 1 base, there was a span of 10 bases. The CDR3 consists of 13 residues. Germline CDR1 reads MNHEY; CDR2 reads SVGAGI. The DNA of the CDR3 is TGTGCCAGCATAAAAACGGGGAACACTGAAGCTTTCTTT. It specifies CASIKTGNTEAFF.

The rearrangement uses TRBV24-1 and TRBJ2-5; 7 bases match TRBD1. This CDR3 is built from 15 residues. Germline V gives CDR1 KGHDR, CDR2 SFDVKD. Germline trimming cut 4 bases from V and 3 bases from J; bases unmatched to any gene: 7. The CDR3 region has the DNA TGTGCCACCAGTGAGCCGACAGGGAGCAAAGAGACCCAGTACTTC. As protein: CATSEPTGSKETQYF.

This clone appeared once. The chain couples TRBV16 to TRBJ2-5; D gene ambiguous. CDR1 is KGHSY, CDR2 FQNENV, per germline. The CDR3 extends over 13 amino acids. V shed 2 bases and J shed 4 bases, with 8 bases lying between them. CDR3 DNA sequence: TGTGCCAGCAGCCAAGTTCTAGGAGAGACCCAGTACTTC. Translation: CASSQVLGETQYF.

The rearrangement links TRBV7-6 to TRBJ1-5, with unresolved D. The germline CDR1 and CDR2 sequences are SGHVS and FNYEAQ. The V end was cut by 2 bases, the J end by 2 bases, with 7 bases between. The CDR3 contains 14 residues. CDR3 nucleotides: TGTGCCAGCAGCTTACAAGGAGGCAATCAGCCCCAGCATTTT. It translates to CASSLQGGNQPQHF.

The CDR3 protein is CASSLRAGGRGEQFF. CDR3 in DNA: TGTGCCAGCAGCTTAAGGGCGGGAGGCCGGGGTGAGCAGTTCTTC. The chain links TRBV7-2 to TRBJ2-1; 8 nucleotides match TRBD2. The ends lost 2 bases at V and 9 bases at J; junction bases unmatched: 9. Germline CDR1 is SGHTA and CDR2 is FQGNSA. The CDR3 is 15 amino acids.

The rearrangement joins TRBV7-8 to TRBJ2-2; 9 positions agree with TRBD1. There are 15 residues in the CDR3. The germline gives CDR1 SGHVS, CDR2 FQNEAQ. The V and J ends lost 2 bases and 6 bases, in that order; junction bases with no gene match: 4. CDR3 DNA sequence: TGTGCCAGCAGCTTAAGGACAGGGGTCGCCGGGGAGCTGTTTTTT. Amino acids: CASSLRTGVAGELFF.

The rearrangement links TRBV20-1 to TRBJ2-7; D is uncertain. The CDR3 contains 12 residues. V was cut by 5 bases and J by 2 bases, with 10 bases left in between. Germline-derived CDR1 and CDR2 are DFQATT and SNEGSKA (reference sequence). CDR3 DNA sequence: TGCAGTGCTCGTGCCACTACCTACGAGCAGTACTTC. It specifies CSARATTYEQYF.

The rearrangement links TRBV4-3 to TRBJ2-1; 9 bases line up with TRBD2. CDR1 is LGHNA and CDR2 is YSLEER in the germline V gene. Losses at the gene ends were 4 bases for V and 4 bases for J; bases not matched to a gene: 5. This CDR3 comprises 15 residues. CDR3 sequence reads: CASSLQREVYNEQFF. The CDR3 DNA reads as TGCGCCAGCAGCCTTCAGCGGGAGGTTTACAATGAGCAGTTCTTC.

CDR3 sequence (DNA): TGTGCCAGCAGCCAAGTAAGGGGGTGGAACACTGAAGCTTTCTTT. It codes for CASSQVRGWNTEAFF. The V call is TRBV14, the J call TRBJ1-1, with D maybe TRBD1 (6 bases). V shed 1 base and J shed 1 base, with 10 bases lying between them. The CDR3 spans 15 residues. CDR1 SGHDN and CDR2 FVKESK come from the germline V gene.

In this sample, this clone turned up once. The rearrangement links TRBV11-3 to TRBJ2-1, with 8 bases fitting TRBD2. Germline values: CDR1 SGHNT, CDR2 YENEEA. V was pared by 5 bases and J by 9 bases, with 12 bases of the junction left unmatched. CDR3 length: 15 residues. In DNA, the CDR3 is TGTGCCAGCAGCCGAGCGGGGGCGACGATAGGTGAGCAGTTCTTC. It specifies CASSRAGATIGEQFF.

This chain connects TRBV28 to TRBJ1-2; D unclear. The V end lost 5 bases, the J end lost 2 bases, and 9 bases lay between the germline ends. CDR3 length: 13 residues. Germline V gives CDR1 MDHEN, CDR2 SYDVKM. The CDR3 region has the DNA TGTGCCAGCAGTACAGCTTCGAACTATGGCTACACCTTC. It specifies CASSTASNYGYTF.

The V call is TRBV7-9, the J call TRBJ2-7; D possibly corresponds to TRBD2 (6 bases). Trimming pared 5 bases from V and 5 bases from J, leaving 16 bases between. The CDR3 extends over 14 amino acids. Germline V gene data show CDR1 as SEHNR and CDR2 as FQNEAQ (reference sequence). The CDR3 nucleotides read TGTGCCAGCAGCGCCCGAACCTGGGGGGACGAGCAGTACTTC. Protein product: CASSARTWGDEQYF.

This rearrangement joins TRBV29-1 to TRBJ1-1, with D possibly TRBD1 on 5 matching bases. This CDR3 has 14 residues. From germline, CDR1 is SQVTM and CDR2 ANQGSEA. Trimming shortened V by 6 bases and J by 5 bases, and 19 bases separated the two germline ends. The chain's CDR3 is CSVKEGTGGTEAFF. DNA for the CDR3: TGCAGCGTCAAAGAAGGGACGGGGGGAACTGAAGCTTTCTTT.

The rearrangement uses TRBV6-6 and TRBJ1-4; 7 bases align to TRBD1. Trimming took 7 bases from V and 5 from J; bases not matched to a gene: 10. The germline gives CDR1 MNHNY, CDR2 SVGAGI (reference sequence). The CDR3 sequence is 15 residues long. CDR3 in amino acids: CASTSVDRSNEKLFF. In nucleotides, the CDR3 is TGTGCCAGCACTAGCGTGGACAGGTCGAATGAAAAACTGTTTTTT.

The chain couples TRBV7-9 to TRBJ1-1; 9 positions agree with TRBD1. Germline CDR1 is SEHNR and CDR2 is FQNEAQ (reference sequence). With V trimmed by 4 bases and J by 1 base, 1 base remained unmatched. The CDR3 covers 14 residues. CDR3 bases: TGTGCCAGCAGCTGGACAGGGGCGAACACTGAAGCTTTCTTT. Protein sequence: CASSWTGANTEAFF.

The chain links TRBV4-1 to TRBJ2-1; a possible D gene is TRBD1 (5 bases). Germline lookup yields CDR1 MGHRA and CDR2 YSYEKL. The V gene lost 3 bases and the J gene lost 9 bases, with 24 bases spanning the gap. The CDR3 covers 17 residues. CDR3 amino acids: CASSHKKGQKGVGEQFF. CDR3 bases: TGCGCCAGCAGCCACAAAAAGGGGCAGAAAGGGGTCGGTGAGCAGTTCTTC.